This T cell receptor (beta chain) is from a study of shared clonotypes between healthy human individuals. A remark on this clone: Its cognate antigen is unknown.

Study-wide findings and caveats: Inspection by rarefaction showed sorted-subset sequencing to be incomplete despite large depth.

The repertoire was sequenced with immunoSEQ multiplex PCR; TCRdb's copy has only in-frame clones and lacks some. Among fewer than 2.5 million clones, roughly 93% were seen once, and the ten largest hold approximately 0.35%. The V end lost 2 bases, the J end lost 6 bases, and 11 bases lay between the germline ends. The CDR3 totals 13 residues. Germline CDR1 SEHNR, CDR2 FQNEAQ (reference sequence). The clonotype was recovered from a man between 18 and 35 years old in good health. Some clones in this sample may be carry-over from other donors' samples. The chain carries TRBV7-9 and TRBJ2-7; D gene ambiguous. Sequencing input: naive CD4+ T cells from PBMCs. Regarding subset: CD45RA+ positively selected. The CDR3: CASSLLSELEQYF. In DNA form, the CDR3 reads TGTGCCAGCAGCTTATTATCTGAGCTCGAGCAGTACTTC.